Presented here are 4 T cell receptor beta chains from one specimen sequenced in a study of blood T cell repertoires in COVID-19 (dated by TCRdb to the early 2020s). Library creation used the immunoSEQ multiplex PCR assay. Drawn from immuneACCESS, this table holds only the in-frame rearrangements with V and J called that TCRdb kept. Clones are partly lost; checked studies trace under half to an unresolved V gene and leave the rest unexplained. Present in this sample are 100,000 to 110,000 clones, about 82% of which were seen just once. The ten largest clones represent 13% of the sample. Sequences were obtained from peripheral blood. These receptors all stem from a man aged 50-60 years with active or convalescent COVID-19.

This chain uses TRBV6-5 with TRBJ1-6; D remains ambiguous. V was cut by 3 bases and J by 7 bases, with 16 bases left in between. Germline V gives CDR1 MNHEY, CDR2 SVGAGI. The CDR3 covers 16 residues. The CDR3 here is CASSYSVAERNSPLHF. In DNA form, the CDR3 reads TGTGCCAGCAGTTATAGTGTGGCAGAGCGCAATTCACCCCTCCACTTT.

This clone was counted only a few times. The genes are TRBV13 and TRBJ1-1; the D is unclear. Looked up from germline, CDR1 is PRHDT and CDR2 is FYEKMQ (reference sequence). This CDR3 is built from 13 residues. Trimming shortened V by 4 bases and J by 1 base, and 7 bases separated the two germline ends. Here the CDR3 reads CASSWEENTEAFF. The CDR3 nucleotides are TGTGCCAGCAGCTGGGAGGAGAACACTGAAGCTTTCTTT.

This sequence joins TRBV5-1 and TRBJ2-7; 7 nucleotides line up with TRBD2. Looked up from germline, CDR1 is SGHRS and CDR2 is YFSETQ. The length of the CDR3 is 13 residues. The V and J ends lost 6 bases and 8 bases, in that order; junction bases with no gene match: 11. The CDR3 loop reads CASMVAGEGKQYF. CDR3 nucleotide sequence: TGCGCCAGCATGGTGGCGGGAGAGGGCAAGCAGTACTTC.

This clone was seen more than once but under ten times. This chain links TRBV29-1 with TRBJ2-5, with 11 bases that match TRBD1. Germline CDR1 and CDR2: SQVTM and ANQGSEA. CDR3 size: 13 residues. V was pared by 7 bases and J by 4 bases, with 5 bases of the junction left unmatched. This CDR3 reads CSGSGTGGETQYF. The CDR3 nucleotides are TGCAGCGGCTCCGGGACAGGGGGAGAGACCCAGTACTTC.